This T cell receptor beta chain emerged from a study of graft-versus-host responses after intestinal transplantation. Study details: Recipients had multivisceral, liver-intestinal, or isolated intestinal transplants.

TCRdb's copy holds only in-frame clones and misses some; the assay was immunoSEQ multiplex PCR. The repertoire holds some 35,000 clones, roughly 94% seen once, with 0.2% to 0.25% in the top ten. On this clone: The antigen is undetermined.

This CDR3 comprises 15 residues. V lost 6 bases, J lost 7 bases, and 7 bases stayed unmatched. The germline V gene encodes CDR1 MNHEY and CDR2 SVGAGI. The TCR was taken from a human donor who was the organ donor for an intestinal transplant. This sample comprised unstimulated CD4+ T cells sorted from spleen or lymph node cells, obtained before transplant. The chain is built from TRBV6-5 and TRBJ2-2, with 11 positions matching TRBD1. The CDR3 loop reads CASSLGTGGGGELFF. The CDR3 DNA follows: TGTGCCAGCAGCCTCGGGACAGGGGGAGGCGGGGAGCTGTTTTTT.